This TCR beta chain was identified in a study of blood T cell repertoires in COVID-19. Study details: The analysed material was cDNA or gDNA that came from T cells, B-cell-depleted T cells, or PBMCs.

Two negative PCRs, clearance, or symptom resolution had been documented for recovered Cohort 3 donors. Original analysis: It was from reference gene primer amplification that nucleated cell counts were estimated. The assay was immunoSEQ multiplex PCR, and TCRdb's table has in-frame clones only and misses some. Clonal size and the V and J genes are those of that table, whereas D and trimming came from the DNA. The table lists about 200,000 clones, roughly 90% of them singletons. V was clipped by 2 bases and J by 7 bases, with 21 bases between them. The germline gives CDR1 GTSNPN, CDR2 SVGIG (reference sequence). CDR3 length: 16 amino acids.

This clonotype was sampled from a woman under 30 who had recovered from COVID-19. Sequenced input: PBMCs or T cells enriched from blood (not recorded which). The V gene is TRBV30, the J gene TRBJ1-3; weak D call: TRBD1 (6 bases). CDR3 DNA: TGTGCCTGGAGTCTAGATTCAGGGGAACTTTGGAACACCATATATTTT. It yields the protein CAWSLDSGELWNTIYF.